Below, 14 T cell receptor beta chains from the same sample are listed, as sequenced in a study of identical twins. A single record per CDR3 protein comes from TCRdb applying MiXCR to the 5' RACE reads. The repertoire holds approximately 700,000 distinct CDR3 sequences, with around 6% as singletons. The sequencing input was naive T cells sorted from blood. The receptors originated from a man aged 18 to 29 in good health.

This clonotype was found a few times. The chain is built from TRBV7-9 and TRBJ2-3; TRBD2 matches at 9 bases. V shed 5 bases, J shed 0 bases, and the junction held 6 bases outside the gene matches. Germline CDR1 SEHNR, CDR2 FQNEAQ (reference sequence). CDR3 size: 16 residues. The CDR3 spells CASSDRTSASTDTQYF. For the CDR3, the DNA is TGTGCCAGCAGCGATAGGACTAGCGCAAGCACAGATACGCAGTATTTT. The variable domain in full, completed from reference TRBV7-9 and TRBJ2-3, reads DTGVSQNPRHKITKRGQNVTFRCDPISEHNRLYWYRQTLGQGPEFLTYFQNEAQLEKSRLLSDRFSAERPKGSFSTLEIQRTEQGDSAMYLCASSDRTSASTDTQYFGPGTRLTVL.

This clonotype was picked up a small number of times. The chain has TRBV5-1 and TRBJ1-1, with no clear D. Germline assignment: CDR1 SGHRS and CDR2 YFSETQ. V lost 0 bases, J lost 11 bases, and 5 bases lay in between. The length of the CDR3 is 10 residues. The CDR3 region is CASSLEVAFF. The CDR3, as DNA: TGCGCCAGCAGCTTGGAGGTGGCTTTCTTT. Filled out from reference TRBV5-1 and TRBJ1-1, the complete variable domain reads KAGVTQTPRYLIKTRGQQVTLSCSPISGHRSVSWYQQTPGQGLQFLFEYFSETQRNKGNFPGRFSGRQFSNSRSEMNVSTLELGDSALYLCASSLEVAFFGQGTRLTVV.

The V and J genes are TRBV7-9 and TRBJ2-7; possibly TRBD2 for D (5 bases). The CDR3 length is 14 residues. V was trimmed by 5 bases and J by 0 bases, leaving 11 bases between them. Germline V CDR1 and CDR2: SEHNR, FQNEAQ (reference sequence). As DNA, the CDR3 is TGTGCCAGCAGCCAGGACTGGAGCTCCTACGAGCAGTACGTC. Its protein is CASSQDWSSYEQYV.

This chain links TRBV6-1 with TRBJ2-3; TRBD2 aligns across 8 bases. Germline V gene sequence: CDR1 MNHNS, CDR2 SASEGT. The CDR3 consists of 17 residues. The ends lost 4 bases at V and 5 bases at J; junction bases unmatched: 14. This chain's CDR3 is CASSVISGGPVKDTQYF. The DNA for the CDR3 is TGTGCCAGCAGTGTTATTTCGGGAGGGCCCGTGAAAGATACGCAGTATTTT.

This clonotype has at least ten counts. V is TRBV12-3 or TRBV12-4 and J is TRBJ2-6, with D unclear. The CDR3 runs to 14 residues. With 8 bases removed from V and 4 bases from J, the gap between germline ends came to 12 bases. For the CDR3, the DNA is TGTGCCAGCGATACCCCAAGCGGGGCCAACGTCCTGACTTTC. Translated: CASDTPSGANVLTF.

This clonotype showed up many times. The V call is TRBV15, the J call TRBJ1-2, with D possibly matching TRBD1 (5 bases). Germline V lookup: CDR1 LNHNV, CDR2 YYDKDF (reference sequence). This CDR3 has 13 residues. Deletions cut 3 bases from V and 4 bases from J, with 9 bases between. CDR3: CATSRDNPYGYTF. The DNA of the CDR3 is TGTGCCACCAGCAGGGACAACCCCTATGGCTACACCTTC.

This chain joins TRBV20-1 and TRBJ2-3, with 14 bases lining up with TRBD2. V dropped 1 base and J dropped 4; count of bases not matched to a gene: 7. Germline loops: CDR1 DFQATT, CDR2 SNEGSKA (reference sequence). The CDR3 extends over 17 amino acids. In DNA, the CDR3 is TGCAGTGCTAGAGGTGTGGGACTAGCGGGAGTGGCAGATACGCAGTATTTT. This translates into CSARGVGLAGVADTQYF.

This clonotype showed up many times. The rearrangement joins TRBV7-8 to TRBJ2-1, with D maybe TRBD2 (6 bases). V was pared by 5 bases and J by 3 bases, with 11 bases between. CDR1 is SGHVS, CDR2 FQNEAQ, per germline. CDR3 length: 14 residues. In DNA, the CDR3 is TGTGCCAGCAGCCGCGGGATAAACTACAATGAGCAGTTCTTC. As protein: CASSRGINYNEQFF.

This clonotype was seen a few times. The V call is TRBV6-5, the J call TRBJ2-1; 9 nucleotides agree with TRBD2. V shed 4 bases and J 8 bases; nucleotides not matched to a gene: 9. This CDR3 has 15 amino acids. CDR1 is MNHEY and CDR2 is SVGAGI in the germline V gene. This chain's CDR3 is CASSLLAGAFHEQFF. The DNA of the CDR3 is TGTGCCAGCAGTTTATTAGCGGGAGCCTTTCATGAGCAGTTCTTC.

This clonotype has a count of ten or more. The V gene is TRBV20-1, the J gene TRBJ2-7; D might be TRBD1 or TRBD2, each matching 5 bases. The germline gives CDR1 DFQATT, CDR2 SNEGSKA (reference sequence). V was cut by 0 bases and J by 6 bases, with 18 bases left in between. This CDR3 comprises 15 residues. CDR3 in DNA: TGCAGTGCTAGAGAGGTGGAGATATTTGGGGGCGAGCAGTACTTC. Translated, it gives CSAREVEIFGGEQYF.

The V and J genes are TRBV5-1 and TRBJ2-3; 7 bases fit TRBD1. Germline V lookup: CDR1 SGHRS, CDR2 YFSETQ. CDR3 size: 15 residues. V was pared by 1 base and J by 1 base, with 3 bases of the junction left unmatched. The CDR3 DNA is TGCGCCAGCAGCTTGCAACAGGGGCGCACAGATACGCAGTATTTT. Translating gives CASSLQQGRTDTQYF.

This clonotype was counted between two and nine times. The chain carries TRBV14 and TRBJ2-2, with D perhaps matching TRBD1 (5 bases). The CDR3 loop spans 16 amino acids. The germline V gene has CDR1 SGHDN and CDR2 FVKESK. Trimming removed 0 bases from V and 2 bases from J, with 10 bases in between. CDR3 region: CASSQDRQGNTGELFF. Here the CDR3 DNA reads TGTGCCAGCAGCCAAGATCGCCAGGGTAACACCGGGGAGCTGTTTTTT.

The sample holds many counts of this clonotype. CDR3 loop: CASSFPAGEQYV. The CDR3 coding sequence is TGTGCCAGCAGTTTCCCGGCCGGCGAGCAGTACGTC. The rearrangement uses TRBV28 and TRBJ2-7; D uncertain. Trimming removed 3 bases from V and 6 bases from J, with 9 bases in between. CDR1 is MDHEN and CDR2 is SYDVKM in the germline V gene. CDR3 length equals 12 residues.

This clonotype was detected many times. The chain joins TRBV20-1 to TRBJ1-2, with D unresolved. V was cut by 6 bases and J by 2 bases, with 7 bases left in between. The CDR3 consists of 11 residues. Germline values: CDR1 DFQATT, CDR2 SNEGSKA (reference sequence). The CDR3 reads CSAGSNYGYTF. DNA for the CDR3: TGCAGTGCGGGATCCAACTATGGCTACACCTTC.